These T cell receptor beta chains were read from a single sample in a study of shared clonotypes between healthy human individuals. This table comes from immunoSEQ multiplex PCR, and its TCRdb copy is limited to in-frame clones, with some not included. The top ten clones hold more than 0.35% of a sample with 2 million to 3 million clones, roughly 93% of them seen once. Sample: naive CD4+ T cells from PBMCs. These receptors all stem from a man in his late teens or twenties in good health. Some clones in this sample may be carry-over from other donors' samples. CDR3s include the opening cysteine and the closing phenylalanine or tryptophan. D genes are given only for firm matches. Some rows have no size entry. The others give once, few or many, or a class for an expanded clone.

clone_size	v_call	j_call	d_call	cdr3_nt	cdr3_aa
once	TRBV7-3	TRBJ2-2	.	TGTGCCAGCAGCCTATTGTTCGCAGGCACCGGGGAGCTGTTTTTT	CASSLLFAGTGELFF
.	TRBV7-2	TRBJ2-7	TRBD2	TGTGCCAGCAGCTTAGATAGCGGGAGTCACTACGAGCAGTACTTC	CASSLDSGSHYEQYF
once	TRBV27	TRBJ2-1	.	TGTGCCAGCCGGGTGGTAGCCCGGAGTCTTTACAATGAGCAGTTCTTC	CASRVVARSLYNEQFF
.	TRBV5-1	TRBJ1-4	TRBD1	TGCGCCAGCAGCACGGGACAGGGGGACGATCTGTTTTTT	CASSTGQGDDLFF
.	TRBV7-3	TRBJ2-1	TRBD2	TGTGCCAGCAGCCCCAAAGCCCGTAAACTAGCGGGATTTGACAATGAGCAGTTCTTC	CASSPKARKLAGFDNEQFF
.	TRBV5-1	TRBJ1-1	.	TGCGCCAGCAGCTTCGCAGGAACGAACACTGAAGCTTTCTTT	CASSFAGTNTEAFF
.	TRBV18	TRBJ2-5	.	TGTGCCAGCTCACCAACAGCTGCCTCAGGAGAGACCCAGTACTTC	CASSPTAASGETQYF
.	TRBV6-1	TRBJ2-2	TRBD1	TGTGCCAGCAGTTCTCCGGGACAGGGCGGGGAGCTGTTTTTT	CASSSPGQGGELFF
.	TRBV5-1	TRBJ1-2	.	TGCGCCAGCAGCTTCGGGACGGGAGCCAACTATGGCTACACCTTC	CASSFGTGANYGYTF
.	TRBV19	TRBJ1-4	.	TGTGCCACCAGGGTCCGGGATCTCGGGACTGAAAAACTGTTTTTT	CATRVRDLGTEKLFF
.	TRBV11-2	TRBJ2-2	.	TGTGCCAGCAGCTTAGTTGCCGGATGGGAGCTGTTTTTT	CASSLVAGWELFF
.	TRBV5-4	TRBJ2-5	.	TGTGCCAGCAGCTATTACCAAGAGACCCAGTACTTC	CASSYYQETQYF
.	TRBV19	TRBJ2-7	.	TGTGCCAGTAGTATAGGGAGCCCGGGCGAGCAGTACTTC	CASSIGSPGEQYF
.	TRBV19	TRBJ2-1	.	TGTGCCAGTAGTCTCACCGGGACCTCGGCGTGGAGTGAGCAGTTCTTC	CASSLTGTSAWSEQFF
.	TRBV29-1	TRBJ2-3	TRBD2	TGCAGCGTTGAAGGTCTAGCGGGAGAGGGAGGCACAGATACGCAGTATTTT	CSVEGLAGEGGTDTQYF
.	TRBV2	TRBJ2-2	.	TGTGCCAGCAGTGCCCTTACCTCGAACACCGGGGAGCTGTTTTTT	CASSALTSNTGELFF